These T cell receptor beta chains were read from a single sample in a study of OX40 agonist ivuxolimab in advanced cancers. Libraries were prepared by immunoSEQ multiplex PCR; TCRdb keeps only in-frame clonotypes and omits some of them. The table includes more than 45,000 clones, roughly 84% detected once. This sample comprised CD4+ or CD8+ T cells sorted from blood, obtained in a trial of the OX40 agonist ivuxolimab. The receptors derive from an adult with an advanced solid tumor such as melanoma, head and neck, liver or kidney cancer. The CDR3 runs from the conserved cysteine through the conserved F or W. The D gene is left open where the match is weak. Only part of the rows carry a size: once, few, many, or a class if the clone is expanded.

v_gene,abundance,j_gene,d_gene,CDR3nt,CDR3aa
TRBV6-1,.,TRBJ1-2,.,TGTGCCAGCATTTCAGGGGCCTATGGCTACACCTTC,CASISGAYGYTF
TRBV27,.,TRBJ2-1,TRBD2,TGTGCCAGCAGTTTACTGGCTAGCGGGGACGAGCAGTTCTTC,CASSLLASGDEQFF
TRBV5-1,.,TRBJ2-5,.,TGCGCCAGCAGCTTGGCCTGGACGACCCAAGAGACCCAGTACTTC,CASSLAWTTQETQYF
TRBV2,.,TRBJ2-5,TRBD2,TGTGCCAGCAGTGAAGAAGTTAGCGGGGTTGGAAAGACCCAGTACTTC,CASSEEVSGVGKTQYF
TRBV6-5,.,TRBJ2-7,TRBD1,TGTGCCAGCAGTCGAAACCGGGACAGGGTCCACGAGCAGTACTTC,CASSRNRDRVHEQYF
TRBV19,once,TRBJ1-2,TRBD1,TGTGCCAGTAGACGTGACAGGGGGAATGGCTACACCTTC,CASRRDRGNGYTF
TRBV9,.,TRBJ2-1,.,TGTGCCAGCAGCCCACGAGGGAGCTCCTACAATGAGCAGTTCTTC,CASSPRGSSYNEQFF
TRBV21-1,.,TRBJ2-6,.,TGTGCCAGCAGCCCTGGGGGAGAACCTGGGGCCAACGTCCTGACTTTC,CASSPGGEPGANVLTF
TRBV27,.,TRBJ2-7,.,TGTGCCAGCAGTGGCGTTAGGGCCATGGACTACGAGCAGTACTTC,CASSGVRAMDYEQYF
TRBV19,.,TRBJ1-2,TRBD1,TGTGCCAGTAGAGAGACAGGGATATATGGCTACACCTTC,CASRETGIYGYTF
TRBV28,.,TRBJ1-1,.,TGTGCCAGCGGGAGGGGTGGAGAGGGATACACTGAAGCTTTCTTT,CASGRGGEGYTEAFF
TRBV7-2,few,TRBJ2-5,TRBD2,TGTGCCAGCAGCTCGGGGACTAGCGGAGCGTACCAAGAGACCCAGTACTTC,CASSSGTSGAYQETQYF
TRBV19,medium-sized,TRBJ1-5,.,TGTGCCAGTAGCTGGGACGGACTCAATCAGCCCCAGCATTTT,CASSWDGLNQPQHF
TRBV5-6,.,TRBJ2-7,.,TGTGCCAGCAGCGGGAAACCGGGACTCCTTACCTACGAGCAGTACTTC,CASSGKPGLLTYEQYF
TRBV7-6,.,TRBJ2-1,TRBD2,TGTGCCAGCAGCCTCCTACTAGCGGGAGTGGATAATGAGCAGTTCTTC,CASSLLLAGVDNEQFF
TRBV11-3,.,TRBJ2-1,TRBD2,TGTGCCAGCAGCTTAGTAGGACTAGCGGGAGACAATGAGCAGTTCTTC,CASSLVGLAGDNEQFF
TRBV30,.,TRBJ1-2,.,TGTGCCTGGAGTGTCGGCTATGGCTACACCTTC,CAWSVGYGYTF
TRBV6-5,.,TRBJ2-1,.,TGTGCCAGCAGCCCTGGGACGTTTAGTCACAATGAGCAGTTCTTC,CASSPGTFSHNEQFF
TRBV6-4,.,TRBJ2-1,TRBD2,TGTGCCAGCAGTTCTCTAGCGGGGACCTACAATGAGCAGTTCTTC,CASSSLAGTYNEQFF
TRBV5-1,.,TRBJ1-5,.,TGCGCCAGCAGCCCGGACAGAGGAAATCAGCCCCAGCATTTT,CASSPDRGNQPQHF
TRBV5-1,.,TRBJ2-5,.,TGCGCCAGCAGCTTGATCGGCGTACAAGAGACCCAGTACTTC,CASSLIGVQETQYF
TRBV5-4,.,TRBJ2-3,TRBD2,TGTGCCAGCAGCTTGGTTGGACTAGCGGAGCTCACAGATACGCAGTATTTT,CASSLVGLAELTDTQYF
TRBV10-3,.,TRBJ2-3,.,TGTGCCATCAGGCAGGGGGAGGTAACAGATACGCAGTATTTT,CAIRQGEVTDTQYF
TRBV18,.,TRBJ1-2,.,TGTGCCAGCTCACCACCTGTCACAGGAGTCCCCTCCTATGGCTACACCTTC,CASSPPVTGVPSYGYTF
TRBV30,.,TRBJ2-3,.,TGTGCCTGGAGCGGGGACGGCGCACTTCGCACAGATACGCAGTATTTT,CAWSGDGALRTDTQYF
TRBV19,.,TRBJ2-2,.,TGTGCCAGTACCCGAGACCGAAACACCGGGGAGCTGTTTTTT,CASTRDRNTGELFF
TRBV14,once,TRBJ2-7,.,TGTGCCAGCAGCCAATTGGGGTGGGACGCATCCTACGAGCAGTACTTC,CASSQLGWDASYEQYF
TRBV5-1,.,TRBJ2-7,.,TGCGCCAGCAGCCTAGACGGATCTGAGGGCGACGAGCAGTACTTC,CASSLDGSEGDEQYF
TRBV7-2,.,TRBJ1-2,.,TGTGCCAGCAGCTTAGGGTTCACCGGCTACACCTTC,CASSLGFTGYTF
TRBV28,.,TRBJ1-2,TRBD1,TGTGCCAGCAGTTTAGATAACAGGGGGCATAATGGCTACACCTTC,CASSLDNRGHNGYTF
TRBV19,.,TRBJ1-1,.,TGTGCCAGTAGTAGCCCGACAGTGGCTGAAGCTTTCTTT,CASSSPTVAEAFF
TRBV10-2,.,TRBJ2-1,TRBD1,TGCGCCAGCAGGATGGACAGGGACACCTACAATGAGCAGTTCTTC,CASRMDRDTYNEQFF
TRBV9,.,TRBJ2-1,.,TGTGCCAGCAGCCCCTGGGCGGGCAATGAGCAGTTCTTC,CASSPWAGNEQFF
TRBV7-7,.,TRBJ2-5,.,TGTGCCAGCAGCTCGAACCGGGAACCGGGTGAGACCCAGTACTTC,CASSSNREPGETQYF
TRBV10-1,few,TRBJ2-3,TRBD2,TGCGCCAGCAGTCCAGCGGGAGGGCCTCTAGATACGCAGTATTTT,CASSPAGGPLDTQYF
TRBV6-5,.,TRBJ1-4,.,TGTGCCAGCAGTTACCGGTCCGGGGACCTGTTTTTT,CASSYRSGDLFF